These T cell receptor beta chains were read from a single sample in a study of shared clonotypes between healthy human individuals. TCRdb keeps only in-frame clones here, not all; method: immunoSEQ multiplex PCR. The sample has a few million clones, approximately 94% seen once. Material: naive CD4+ T cells sorted from blood. Receptors originate from a young man in good health. CDR3s include the opening cysteine and the closing phenylalanine or tryptophan. The D gene is left open where the match is weak. Part of the rows lack a size; the others show once, few, many or a class for expanded clones.

abundance | j_gene | d_gene | v_gene | CDR3aa | CDR3nt
NA | TRBJ2-7 | NA | TRBV5-4 | CASSSKTRSSYEQYF | TGTGCCAGCAGCTCTAAAACGCGGAGCTCCTACGAGCAGTACTTC
once | TRBJ1-6 | NA | TRBV6-6 | CASSSQTVNNSPLHF | TGTGCCAGCAGTTCCCAGACAGTTAATAATTCACCCCTCCACTTT
NA | TRBJ1-4 | TRBD1 | TRBV5-1 | CASSSDRAGEKLFF | TGCGCCAGCAGCTCAGACAGGGCTGGGGAAAAACTGTTTTTT
once | TRBJ2-1 | NA | TRBV30 | CAWSLDYEQFF | TGTGCCTGGAGTTTGGACTATGAGCAGTTCTTC
NA | TRBJ1-1 | TRBD1 | TRBV6-1 | CASRERWTGGMNTEAFF | TGTGCCAGCAGAGAAAGGTGGACAGGGGGCATGAACACTGAAGCTTTCTTT
NA | TRBJ2-1 | NA | TRBV28 | CASSLAQLSYNEQFF | TGTGCCAGCAGTTTAGCACAGCTATCCTACAATGAGCAGTTCTTC
NA | TRBJ2-1 | TRBD2 | TRBV4-3 | CASSQGGGSYNEQFF | TGCGCCAGCAGCCAAGGGGGGGGATCCTACAATGAGCAGTTCTTC
NA | TRBJ2-2 | NA | TRBV13 | CASSLARISIGELFF | TGTGCCAGCAGCTTAGCCAGAATAAGTATCGGGGAGCTGTTTTTT
NA | TRBJ2-7 | TRBD1 | TRBV28 | CASTVGGQSREQYF | TGTGCCAGCACCGTAGGGGGACAGTCGCGCGAGCAGTACTTC
NA | TRBJ1-2 | TRBD1 | TRBV6-5 | CASSRRDSYGYTF | TGTGCCAGCAGCCGCCGGGACAGCTATGGCTACACCTTC
NA | TRBJ1-2 | NA | TRBV28 | CASSSTSRGSYGYTF | TGTGCCAGCAGTTCTACAAGCCGGGGATCCTATGGCTACACCTTC
NA | TRBJ2-3 | TRBD2 | TRBV18 | CASSGLAGLSDTQYF | TGTGCCAGCTCCGGACTAGCGGGACTTTCAGATACGCAGTATTTT
NA | TRBJ2-2 | TRBD2 | TRBV5-4 | CASSSRGVNTGELFF | TGTGCCAGCAGCTCGCGGGGGGTCAACACCGGGGAGCTGTTTTTT
NA | TRBJ2-2 | TRBD2 | TRBV19 | CASSIAQGGSNTGELFF | TGTGCCAGTAGTATAGCCCAGGGCGGGAGTAACACCGGGGAGCTGTTTTTT
NA | TRBJ2-1 | NA | TRBV4-3 | CASSRSQGYNEQFF | TGCGCCAGCAGCCGATCCCAGGGGTACAATGAGCAGTTCTTC
once | TRBJ1-4 | NA | TRBV5-1 | CASSLAGGTNEKLFF | TGCGCCAGCAGCTTGGCCGGAGGAACTAATGAAAAACTGTTTTTT
once | TRBJ1-5 | NA | TRBV27 | CASSFRGNQPQHF | TGTGCCAGCAGTTTTCGGGGAAATCAGCCCCAGCATTTT
once | TRBJ2-1 | NA | TRBV6-5 | CASSWRERGNEQFF | TGTGCCAGCAGTTGGAGGGAACGGGGGAATGAGCAGTTCTTC
NA | TRBJ1-3 | NA | TRBV7-2 | CASSLGPGNTIYF | TGTGCCAGCAGCTTAGGACCTGGAAACACCATATATTTT
NA | TRBJ2-2 | TRBD2 | TRBV6-1 | CASSEGGGDTGELFF | TGTGCCAGCAGTGAAGGGGGAGGGGACACCGGGGAGCTGTTTTTT
NA | TRBJ2-1 | NA | TRBV5-1 | CASSLVPFEAAQKDEQFF | TGCGCCAGCAGCTTGGTACCCTTTGAAGCGGCCCAGAAGGATGAGCAGTTCTTC
few | TRBJ1-6 | TRBD1 | TRBV27 | CASRATGVFHF | TGTGCCAGCAGGGCCACAGGGGTTTTCCACTTT
NA | TRBJ2-7 | TRBD2 | TRBV6-5 | CASSYRERGHYEQYF | TGTGCCAGCAGTTATCGAGAGCGGGGGCACTACGAGCAGTACTTC
NA | TRBJ1-5 | NA | TRBV6-1 | CASKGKLWDQPQHF | TGTGCCAGCAAGGGAAAGCTTTGGGATCAGCCCCAGCATTTT
NA | TRBJ1-2 | NA | TRBV9 | CASSDTGVRTGYTF | TGTGCCAGCAGCGATACAGGAGTCCGAACTGGCTACACCTTC
once | TRBJ2-6 | NA | TRBV13 | CASSLNPVRQGSGANVLTF | TGTGCCAGCAGTCTAAATCCCGTTCGTCAGGGCTCTGGGGCCAACGTCCTGACTTTC
NA | TRBJ1-2 | NA | TRBV30 | CAWSVRTAGYTF | TGTGCCTGGAGTGTCAGGACAGCTGGCTACACCTTC
NA | TRBJ2-3 | NA | TRBV7-2 | CASSRLGAREF | TGTGCCAGCAGCCGCTTAGGGGCGAGGGAGTTT
NA | TRBJ2-7 | TRBD2 | TRBV5-1 | CASSPPAGGPYEQYF | TGCGCCAGCAGCCCCCCAGCGGGGGGGCCGTACGAGCAGTACTTC
once | TRBJ2-1 | NA | TRBV7-3 | CASSQRVTGGEQFF | TGTGCCAGCAGCCAGAGAGTGACAGGAGGAGAGCAGTTCTTC
NA | TRBJ2-3 | TRBD2 | TRBV6-1 | CASRGERGGTDTQYF | TGTGCCAGCAGGGGGGAGCGGGGAGGCACAGATACGCAGTATTTT
NA | TRBJ2-1 | NA | TRBV4-1 | CASSQELGQLASYNEQFF | TGCGCCAGCAGCCAAGAGCTGGGCCAACTCGCGTCCTACAATGAGCAGTTCTTC
NA | TRBJ1-2 | NA | TRBV30 | CAWSWGDGYTF | TGTGCCTGGAGTTGGGGAGATGGCTACACCTTC
NA | TRBJ2-7 | TRBD2 | TRBV18 | CASSPPAGEGFSPEQYF | TGTGCCAGCTCACCACCGGCGGGAGAGGGTTTCAGCCCCGAGCAGTACTTC
NA | TRBJ1-4 | NA | TRBV5-1 | CASSFSSTNEKLFF | TGCGCCAGCAGCTTTTCTTCAACTAATGAAAAACTGTTTTTT
NA | TRBJ1-5 | NA | TRBV16 | CASCKGGRGNQPQHF | TGTGCCAGCTGTAAGGGGGGGCGCGGCAATCAGCCCCAGCATTTT
NA | TRBJ1-1 | NA | TRBV6-6 | CASSTGGDTEAFF | TGTGCCAGCAGTACGGGGGGGGACACTGAAGCTTTCTTT
NA | TRBJ2-1 | NA | TRBV6-6 | CASSSPDHNEQFF | TGTGCCAGCAGTTCCCCGGACCACAATGAGCAGTTCTTC
NA | TRBJ1-4 | NA | TRBV5-8 | CASSFGLSTNEKLFF | TGTGCCAGCAGCTTCGGACTTTCAACTAATGAAAAACTGTTTTTT
NA | TRBJ2-3 | NA | TRBV27 | CASRDEGRSGTDTQYF | TGTGCCAGCAGGGACGAGGGAAGGTCGGGCACAGATACGCAGTATTTT
NA | TRBJ1-3 | TRBD1 | TRBV5-8 | CASSLRDSPLNTIYF | TGTGCCAGCAGCCTCCGGGACAGTCCCTTAAACACCATATATTTT
NA | TRBJ2-2 | NA | TRBV6-5 | CASSQLTGELFF | TGTGCCAGCAGTCAGCTCACCGGGGAGCTGTTTTTT
once | TRBJ2-7 | NA | TRBV9 | CASSPRIPGYEQYF | TGTGCCAGCAGCCCCCGGATCCCAGGGTACGAGCAGTACTTC
NA | TRBJ1-3 | NA | TRBV7-9 | CASSLGVSGNTIYF | TGTGCCAGCAGCTTGGGGGTATCTGGAAACACCATATATTTT
once | TRBJ2-3 | NA | TRBV5-4 | CASSLGGKGTPSTDTQYF | TGTGCCAGCAGCTTGGGGGGAAAGGGCACCCCTAGCACAGATACGCAGTATTTT
once | TRBJ1-4 | NA | TRBV6-5 | CASNSAGGANEKLFF | TGTGCCAGCAACTCGGCCGGGGGGGCGAATGAAAAACTGTTTTTT
once | TRBJ2-2 | TRBD1 | TRBV7-9 | CASSWGTGGNGELFF | TGTGCCAGCAGCTGGGGGACAGGGGGGAACGGGGAGCTGTTTTTT
NA | TRBJ2-1 | NA | TRBV9 | CASSVATYNEQFF | TGTGCCAGCAGCGTAGCCACTTACAATGAGCAGTTCTTC
NA | TRBJ1-2 | NA | TRBV6-5 | CASSYGSGGYTF | TGTGCCAGCAGTTACGGATCTGGGGGCTACACCTTC
NA | TRBJ2-7 | NA | TRBV28 | CASSSGTEYEQYF | TGTGCCAGCAGTTCCGGGACGGAATATGAGCAGTACTTC
NA | TRBJ1-5 | TRBD1 | TRBV28 | CASSLSRDSIHF | TGTGCCAGCAGTTTATCCCGGGACAGCATACATTTT